The 24 T cell receptor beta chains presented below share a single source sample, sequenced in a study of T cell responses to AZD1222 COVID-19 vaccine. Only in-frame clones appear in the TCRdb table, and some are missing; sequencing was by immunoSEQ multiplex PCR. Of 130,000 or so clones listed, about 93% are singletons. The input for sequencing was peripheral blood, taken on day 0 of AZD1222 vaccination. The receptors originated from an adult in good health.

This rearrangement joins TRBV7-8 to TRBJ2-7; 7 bases map to TRBD2. Looked up from germline, CDR1 is SGHVS and CDR2 is FQNEAQ. The CDR3 is made up of 15 amino acids. V lost 1 base and J lost 2; bases outside the gene matches: 5. In nucleotides, the CDR3 is TGTGCCAGCAGCTTAGGCGGGGGAAGCGCCTACGAGCAGTACTTC. Protein sequence: CASSLGGGSAYEQYF.

In this sample, this clone turned up once. The V and J genes are TRBV19 and TRBJ1-1, with a weak D call TRBD1 (6 bases). The CDR3 has 15 residues. V lost 5 bases to trimming and J lost 0 bases, with 13 bases between them. Germline lookup yields CDR1 LNHDA and CDR2 SQIVND (reference sequence). This chain's CDR3 is CASSPWDNLNTEAFF. CDR3 nucleotide sequence: TGTGCCAGTAGTCCGTGGGACAACTTGAACACTGAAGCTTTCTTT.

The genes are TRBV5-8 and TRBJ1-5; perhaps TRBD1 as D (6 bases). V lost 3 bases and J 6 bases, leaving 16 bases between the germline ends. The CDR3 has 15 amino acids. Looked up from germline, CDR1 is SGHTS and CDR2 is YDEGEE. CDR3 loop: CASSSRDRSVQPQHF. In DNA, the CDR3 is TGTGCCAGCAGCTCAAGAGACAGGTCGGTTCAGCCCCAGCATTTT. Supplemented by reference TRBV5-8 and TRBJ1-5, the full variable domain reads EAGVTQSPTHLIKTRGQQATLRCSPISGHTSVYWYQQALGLGLQFLLWYDEGEERNRGNFPPRFSGRQFPNYSSELNVNALELEDSALYLCASSSRDRSVQPQHFGDGTRLSIL.

This rearrangement joins TRBV5-1 to TRBJ2-3, with 11 bases matching TRBD2. Per the germline V gene, CDR1 is SGHRS and CDR2 is YFSETQ. J gave up 3 bases and V 2 bases, and 8 bases lay outside the gene matches. CDR3 length: 17 residues. The CDR3, as DNA: TGCGCCAGCAGCTTCGACCCTAGCGGGAGGTTGACAGATACGCAGTATTTT. This gives the protein CASSFDPSGRLTDTQYF.

V and J are TRBV12-3 or TRBV12-4 and TRBJ1-5; a possible D gene is TRBD1 (5 bases). The CDR3 length is 13 residues. Trimming took off 9 bases at V and 0 bases at J, with 9 bases between the two ends. In DNA form, the CDR3 reads TGTGCCAGTAAAGGGGATAGCAATCAGCCCCAGCATTTT. This translates into CASKGDSNQPQHF.

J is TRBJ2-1 and V is TRBV27; D uncertain. Germline assignment: CDR1 MNHEY and CDR2 SMNVEV (reference sequence). Trimming removed 6 bases at V and 7 bases at J, with 10 bases between. The length of the CDR3 is 12 residues. CDR3 sequence reads: CASRASDNEQFF. CDR3 bases: TGTGCCAGCAGGGCCAGCGATAATGAGCAGTTCTTC.

The J gene is TRBJ1-1, the V gene TRBV7-9; no definite D call. The CDR3 contains 14 residues. V was pared by 6 bases and J by 4 bases, with 15 bases between. The germline V gene has CDR1 SEHNR and CDR2 FQNEAQ (reference sequence). CDR3 nucleotide sequence: TGTGCCAGCAGGCCGAATCAGATGGTCACTGAAGCTTTCTTT. Its translation is CASRPNQMVTEAFF. The whole variable domain, remainder taken from reference TRBV7-9 and TRBJ1-1, is DTGVSQNPRHKITKRGQNVTFRCDPISEHNRLYWYRQTLGQGPEFLTYFQNEAQLEKSRLLSDRFSAERPKGSFSTLEIQRTEQGDSAMYLCASRPNQMVTEAFFGQGTRLTVV.

The rearrangement links TRBV3-1 (or the pseudogene TRBV3-2) to TRBJ1-5; a weak D match, TRBD1 (6 bases). V lost 3 bases and J 4 bases, leaving 7 bases between the germline ends. Per germline, CDR1 LGHDT and CDR2 YNNKEL (reference sequence). CDR3 size: 13 residues. The CDR3 coding sequence is TGTGCCAGCAGCCAGACAGGTAATCAGCCCCAGCATTTT. It yields the protein CASSQTGNQPQHF.

The chain employs TRBV29-1 and TRBJ2-1, with D possibly being TRBD1 or TRBD2 (5 bases each). V was trimmed by 2 bases and J by 7 bases, leaving 12 bases between them. The CDR3 covers 13 residues. In germline, CDR1 is SQVTM, CDR2 ANQGSEA. CDR3 sequence: CSVETGLLNEQFF. CDR3 bases: TGCAGCGTTGAAACAGGACTCCTTAATGAGCAGTTCTTC.

The sample holds one count of this clone. This chain uses TRBV28 with TRBJ1-1; 8 nucleotides align to TRBD1. The germline V gene encodes CDR1 MDHEN and CDR2 SYDVKM. J lost 0 bases, V lost 10 bases, and 7 bases had no gene match. The CDR3 extends over 14 amino acids. The CDR3 DNA sequence: TGTGCCACTTCATCAGGGGGCATGAACACTGAAGCTTTCTTT. Its protein is CATSSGGMNTEAFF.

The sample holds one count of this clone. V is TRBV10-3 and J is TRBJ1-1; 10 bases map to TRBD1. This CDR3 has 13 amino acids. V shed 9 bases, J shed 4 bases, and the junction held 5 bases outside the gene matches. Looked up from germline, CDR1 is ENHRY and CDR2 is SYGVKD. CDR3 region: CAMGQGLGTEAFF. The CDR3 DNA is TGTGCCATGGGACAGGGGCTGGGCACTGAAGCTTTCTTT.

The chain couples TRBV6-5 to TRBJ2-7; 7 bases agree with TRBD2. Germline V gives CDR1 MNHEY, CDR2 SVGAGI. The ends lost 6 bases at V and 2 bases at J; junction bases unmatched: 7. The CDR3 extends over 14 amino acids. For the CDR3, the DNA is TGTGCCAGCAGCCGAGCGGGATCCGCCTACGAGCAGTACTTC. Protein sequence: CASSRAGSAYEQYF.

This sequence joins TRBV29-1 and TRBJ2-1; 10 positions agree with TRBD2. The CDR3 has 15 amino acids. Germline CDR1 and CDR2: SQVTM and ANQGSEA. The junction had 1 base not matched to a gene; V was cut back by 0 bases and J by 2 bases. The chain's CDR3 is CSVEDLAGAYNEQFF. CDR3 DNA sequence: TGCAGCGTTGAAGACCTAGCGGGAGCCTACAATGAGCAGTTCTTC.

The chain recombines TRBV5-1 with TRBJ2-2, with TRBD2 matching over 8 bases. Trimming removed 4 bases from V and 1 base from J; junction bases left unmatched: 6. Germline CDR1 is SGHRS and CDR2 is YFSETQ. This CDR3 comprises 16 residues. CDR3 sequence: CASSQLLAGNTGELFF. CDR3 DNA: TGCGCCAGCAGCCAACTTCTAGCGGGGAACACCGGGGAGCTGTTTTTT.

The chain combines TRBV3-1 (or the pseudogene TRBV3-2) with TRBJ2-2; 12 bases are shared with TRBD2. V shed 7 bases and J 6 bases; nucleotides not matched to a gene: 6. This CDR3 is built from 15 residues. Germline V lookup: CDR1 LGHDT, CDR2 YNNKEL (reference sequence). CDR3 region: CASTWTSGTAGELFF. The CDR3, as DNA: TGTGCCAGCACCTGGACTAGCGGGACGGCCGGGGAGCTGTTTTTT.

The CDR3 loop reads CASSQGAEGSYEQYF. CDR3 DNA sequence: TGCGCCAGCAGCCAAGGGGCGGAGGGTTCCTACGAGCAGTACTTC. The chain combines TRBV4-3 with TRBJ2-7; TRBD2 is a possible D gene (6 bases). This CDR3 has 15 residues. The germline CDR1 and CDR2 sequences are LGHNA and YSLEER. The V and J ends lost 1 base and 1 base respectively, with 11 bases between them.

The genes are TRBV28 and TRBJ2-7; D gene unclear. Germline lookup yields CDR1 MDHEN and CDR2 SYDVKM. The CDR3 is made up of 12 amino acids. Trimming removed 4 bases at V and 3 bases at J, with 7 bases between. The CDR3 reads CASSWAGYEQYF. The CDR3 nucleotides read TGTGCCAGCAGTTGGGCAGGCTACGAGCAGTACTTC.

This chain joins TRBV2 and TRBJ2-1, with 12 bases aligning to TRBD2. Germline values: CDR1 SNHLY, CDR2 FYNNEI. Germline trimming cut 8 bases from V and 6 bases from J; bases unmatched to any gene: 5. This CDR3 has 14 amino acids. In DNA, the CDR3 is TGTGCCAGCGCCCGGGGACTAGCGGGCAATGAGCAGTTCTTC. This codes for CASARGLAGNEQFF.

The chain couples TRBV6-6 to TRBJ1-6; D might be TRBD1 (5 bases). The germline V gene has CDR1 MNHNY and CDR2 SVGAGI (reference sequence). Trimming left V 8 bases short and J 5 bases short, with 19 bases between. The CDR3 loop spans 16 amino acids. CDR3 amino acids: CASLVSQGLDNSPLHF. Here the CDR3 DNA reads TGTGCCAGCCTTGTTAGTCAGGGACTGGATAATTCACCCCTCCACTTT.

This chain connects TRBV28 to TRBJ1-1; possible D gene TRBD1, 6 bases. V dropped 4 bases and J dropped 4 bases, with 13 bases sitting between them. The length of the CDR3 is 14 residues. In germline, CDR1 is MDHEN, CDR2 SYDVKM. The CDR3 sequence: CASSSARGSTEAFF. DNA of the CDR3: TGTGCCAGCAGTTCGGCCAGGGGCAGCACTGAAGCTTTCTTT.

This chain joins TRBV6-5 and TRBJ1-1, with D hard to call. V dropped 6 bases and J dropped 1 base, with 9 bases sitting between them. This CDR3 has 13 amino acids. Germline CDR1 reads MNHEY; CDR2 reads SVGAGI. This CDR3 is CASSPAGNTEAFF. In nucleotides, the CDR3 is TGTGCCAGCAGCCCCGCCGGGAACACTGAAGCTTTCTTT.

The V and J genes are TRBV6-5 and TRBJ1-2, with D unclear. The CDR3 length is 15 residues. With 4 bases removed from V and 3 bases from J, the gap between germline ends came to 15 bases. The V gene's germline CDR1 is MNHEY and CDR2 SVGAGI. CDR3 DNA sequence: TGTGCCAGCAGTTCAGGCGCCCGGCCCCACTATGGCTACACCTTC. It yields the protein CASSSGARPHYGYTF.

The chain links TRBV4-1 to TRBJ2-1; no definite D call. The CDR3 is 15 residues long. Germline V gene lookup returns CDR1 MGHRA and CDR2 YSYEKL. V lost 0 bases and J lost 5, with 11 bases in between. CDR3 DNA: TGCGCCAGCAGCCAAGATAGGCGCAATAACAATGAGCAGTTCTTC. Protein sequence: CASSQDRRNNNEQFF.

V usage is TRBV10-3 and J usage is TRBJ1-5, with D maybe TRBD1 (6 bases). V was cut by 4 bases and J by 16 bases, with 17 bases left in between. This CDR3 is built from 12 residues. From germline, CDR1 is ENHRY and CDR2 SYGVKD. The CDR3 here is CAISVRGDKLHF. The CDR3 DNA reads TGTGCCATCAGTGTTCGGGGGGACAAGCTACATTTT.